This TCR beta chain was sequenced in a study of CD8 T cells in ankylosing spondylitis. Notes on this clonotype: The antigen remains undetermined.

For TCR beta, libraries came from quantitative 5'-RACE with molecular barcodes. One entry per CDR3 protein results from TCRdb running MiXCR on the 5' RACE reads. The sample has approximately 540,000 distinct CDR3 sequences; roughly 13% are singletons. Study-level findings and limits: Seemingly characteristic of ankylosing spondylitis blood was a TCR beta motif consisting of about 8 highly homologous variants. Disease-linked clones displayed a CD8+ phenotype and appeared relatively rarely in peripheral blood. The study looked at matched synovial fluid samples from ankylosing spondylitis patients. Disease-linked clones were reported to be significantly enriched there.

The V and J ends lost 1 base and 4 bases respectively, with 11 bases between them. The CDR3 totals 15 residues. The rearrangement uses TRBV12-3 or TRBV12-4 and TRBJ1-3; D gene uncertain. The sequence was collected from a male donor with ankylosing spondylitis. The sequenced sample consisted of blood, either unsorted or a sorted T cell fraction (not recorded which). In DNA form, the CDR3 reads TGTGCCAGCAGTTTAGATGGAAATTGGGGAAACACCATATATTTT. Translating it yields CASSLDGNWGNTIYF.